Listed below are T cell receptor beta chains from one sample, sequenced in a study of shared clonotypes between healthy human individuals. Data came from immunoSEQ multiplex PCR; TCRdb stores just in-frame clones and leaves some out. This table has around 1.1 million clones, 70% to 80% appearing once. Sample: memory CD4+ T cells from PBMCs. These TCRs come from a man between 18 and 29 years old in good health. Some clones in this sample may be carry-over from other donors' samples. Both conserved end residues are part of each CDR3. Fields, in order: J gene, D gene, clone size, V gene, CDR3 length, CDR3 protein, CDR3 DNA. A D gene is named only where the DNA matches it firmly. The size field is filled for only some rows; it gives once, few, many or a size class.

TRBJ2-3,.,.,TRBV4-2,14,CASSQVLGTDTQYF,TGTGCCAGCAGCCAAGTACTAGGCACAGATACGCAGTATTTT
TRBJ1-1,TRBD1,.,TRBV10-3,15,CAISSLTGGDTEAFF,TGTGCCATCAGTTCCCTGACAGGGGGAGACACTGAAGCTTTCTTT
TRBJ1-2,.,few,TRBV5-1,13,CASSLLGREGYTF,TGCGCCAGCAGCTTGTTGGGTCGGGAGGGCTACACCTTC
TRBJ1-3,.,few,TRBV18,16,CASSLDRSGFGNTIYF,TGTGCCAGCTCGTTAGACAGGTCGGGCTTTGGAAACACCATATATTTT
TRBJ2-3,.,.,TRBV28,14,CASRLDGSTDTQYF,TGTGCCAGCAGGTTGGACGGAAGCACAGATACGCAGTATTTT
TRBJ2-1,TRBD2,.,TRBV14,15,CASSHGGSGSYEQFF,TGTGCCAGCAGCCACGGAGGTAGCGGGAGTTATGAGCAGTTCTTC
TRBJ1-4,TRBD1,.,TRBV7-9,14,CASSSGQGAEKLFF,TGTGCCAGCAGCTCGGGACAGGGTGCTGAAAAACTGTTTTTT
TRBJ2-7,TRBD2,.,TRBV4-1,15,CASSRGPAGLYEQYF,TGCGCCAGCAGCCGGGGCCCAGCGGGGCTTTACGAGCAGTACTTC
TRBJ1-1,TRBD1,once,TRBV29-1,13,CACRGQSNTEAFF,TGCGCTTGCAGGGGACAGTCAAACACTGAAGCTTTCTTT
TRBJ2-7,TRBD2,.,TRBV9,15,CASSVGGTINYEQYF,TGTGCCAGCAGCGTAGGTGGGACTATAAACTACGAGCAGTACTTC
TRBJ2-7,.,.,TRBV28,11,CASTGRYEQYF,TGTGCCAGCACGGGCCGCTACGAGCAGTACTTC
TRBJ2-7,.,.,TRBV28,12,CASRSGTYEQYF,TGTGCCAGCAGGTCCGGGACCTACGAGCAGTACTTC
TRBJ1-2,.,.,TRBV4-1,14,CASSQDSGLYGYTF,TGCGCCAGCAGCCAGGATTCGGGGCTGTATGGCTACACCTTC
TRBJ1-5,.,few,TRBV23-1,15,CASSQSTGRNQPQHF,TGCGCCAGCAGTCAATCTACGGGGCGCAATCAGCCCCAGCATTTT
TRBJ1-1,.,.,TRBV19,12,CASRGDATEAFF,TGTGCCAGTAGGGGGGACGCCACTGAAGCTTTCTTT
TRBJ1-3,.,.,TRBV6-1,14,CASSEAITGNTIYF,TGTGCCAGCAGTGAAGCTATCACCGGAAACACCATATATTTT
TRBJ2-5,TRBD2,.,TRBV28,15,CASSKSRGGLETQYF,TGTGCCAGCAGTAAGAGCCGGGGGGGACTGGAGACCCAGTACTTC
TRBJ2-3,.,few,TRBV7-9,13,CASSWDNTDTQYF,TGTGCCAGCAGCTGGGACAACACAGATACGCAGTATTTT